The 23 T cell receptor beta chains below all came from one sample that was sequenced in a study of T cells in Graves' hyperthyroidism and ophthalmopathy (dated by TCRdb to about 2019). Library generation was performed with multiplex PCR. TCRdb records Illumina HiSeq 2000 as the sequencer. Amplification of TCR beta CDR3 regions was carried out from RNA transcripts. For the first round of RT-PCR on the TCR CDR3, the HTBI primer set was used together with the Qiagen OneStep RT-PCR kit. Clones were called with MiXCR by TCRdb after fastp trimmed the public reads at Q25, and only in-frame beta chains were retained. Here each entry gathers all rows of one CDR3 protein and keeps the most common genes and DNA. This sample has a few hundred thousand distinct CDR3 sequences in its table, and roughly 15% of those were observed once. About 20% of the sample lies in the top ten. Sequencing was done on a sample of blood. Receptors were obtained from a woman aged 60-75 years with Graves' ophthalmopathy.

There are many counts of this clonotype. This chain uses TRBV12-3 or TRBV12-4 with TRBJ2-7; 10 bases are a match to TRBD1. With 10 bases clipped from V and 5 bases from J, the junction kept 14 bases outside the gene matches. CDR3 length equals 15 residues. The CDR3 region is CATSRVDRGFDEQYF. The CDR3, as DNA: TGTGCCACCTCCCGGGTGGACAGGGGGTTCGACGAGCAGTACTTC.

This clonotype was recorded many times. The V call is TRBV7-8, the J call TRBJ2-7; D may match TRBD1 or TRBD2 (5 bases each). Trimming stripped 7 bases from V and 3 bases from J, with 16 bases between. The germline gives CDR1 SGHVS, CDR2 FQNEAQ. CDR3 length: 14 residues. Here the CDR3 DNA reads TGTGCCAGCAAGGCCGGGACCGGACTCTACGAGCAGTACTTC. Translation: CASKAGTGLYEQYF.

This clonotype has a count of ten or more. V usage is TRBV7-7 and J usage is TRBJ2-1; D is unclear. Per germline, CDR1 SSHAT and CDR2 FNYEAQ (reference sequence). The CDR3 totals 14 residues. The V and J ends lost 5 bases and 0 bases respectively, with 8 bases between them. CDR3 residues: CASSPLFSYNEQFF. In nucleotides, the CDR3 is TGTGCCAGCAGCCCCCTATTCTCCTACAATGAGCAGTTCTTC.

This clonotype came up many times. V and J are TRBV20-1 and TRBJ2-5; tentative D call: TRBD1 (5 bases). This CDR3 has 13 residues. Germline CDR1 is DFQATT and CDR2 is SNEGSKA (reference sequence). With 2 bases removed from V and 7 bases from J, the gap between germline ends came to 14 bases. CDR3 in amino acids: CSARMTASGTQYF. The DNA of the CDR3 is TGCAGTGCTAGAATGACAGCCTCTGGGACCCAGTACTTC.

This clonotype was seen more than once but under ten times. The chain is built from TRBV7-9 and TRBJ2-1; D remains unclear. This CDR3 is 12 amino acids long. V lost 8 bases and J lost 4, with 9 bases in between. Germline assignment: CDR1 SEHNR and CDR2 FQNEAQ (reference sequence). The CDR3 sequence: CASGEGYNEQFF. The CDR3 bases are TGTGCCAGCGGCGAAGGATACAATGAGCAGTTCTTC.

This clonotype was detected ten times or more. The chain couples TRBV28 to TRBJ2-6; D call uncertain. The germline V gene has CDR1 MDHEN and CDR2 SYDVKM. V was trimmed by 8 bases and J by 0 bases, leaving 5 bases between them. This CDR3 has 13 amino acids. The CDR3 coding sequence is TGTGCCAGCCAGAGCTCTGGGGCCAACGTCCTGACTTTC. This sequence encodes CASQSSGANVLTF.

The chain is built from TRBV6-1 and TRBJ2-7; 8 bases are a match to TRBD1. V was pared by 1 base and J by 6 bases, with 8 bases of the junction left unmatched. Germline V lookup: CDR1 MNHNS, CDR2 SASEGT. CDR3 size: 15 residues. CDR3 in DNA: TGTGCCAGCAGTGAAGAGCACAGGGGGAAAGGCGAGCAGTACTTC. Residues: CASSEEHRGKGEQYF.

The chain has TRBV10-3 and TRBJ2-7, with a possible D match to TRBD2 (6 bases). This CDR3 region has 15 residues. The germline gives CDR1 ENHRY, CDR2 SYGVKD. Trimming left V 4 bases short and J 0 bases short, with 13 bases between. The CDR3 DNA reads TGTGCCATCAGTGGGGCTAGCGCACTCTCCTACGAGCAGTACTTC. Protein: CAISGASALSYEQYF.

J is TRBJ2-5 and V is TRBV7-2; a weak D match, TRBD2 (6 bases). This CDR3 spans 15 amino acids. Germline CDR1 reads SGHTA; CDR2 reads FQGNSA. V lost 1 base, J lost 5 bases, and 14 bases lay in between. The CDR3 sequence: CASSLDGSGSETQYF. The CDR3 DNA reads TGTGCCAGCAGCTTAGACGGGAGCGGATCGGAGACCCAGTACTTC.

This clonotype was detected many times. The chain links TRBV7-8 to TRBJ2-4; D is possibly TRBD1 or TRBD2 (5 bases each). Germline loops: CDR1 SGHVS, CDR2 FQNEAQ. This CDR3 spans 14 amino acids. The V gene lost 3 bases and the J gene lost 2 bases, with 8 bases spanning the gap. The CDR3 DNA is TGTGCCAGCAGCTTGGGACGCACCAAAAACATTCAGTACTTC. This translates into CASSLGRTKNIQYF. The full variable domain, its missing parts supplied by reference TRBV7-8 and TRBJ2-4, is GAGVSQSPRYKVAKRGQDVALRCDPISGHVSLFWYQQALGQGPEFLTYFQNEAQLDKSGLPSDRFFAERPEGSVSTLKIQRTQQEDSAVYLCASSLGRTKNIQYFGAGTRLSVL.

This clonotype was detected only a few times. The chain joins TRBV19 to TRBJ1-5, with D perhaps matching TRBD1 (5 bases). V shed 3 bases and J shed 12 bases, with 12 bases lying between them. Germline V gene lookup returns CDR1 LNHDA and CDR2 SQIVND (reference sequence). This CDR3 spans 12 amino acids. In DNA, the CDR3 is TGTGCCAGTAGTATGCGACAGACCTTCCAGCATTTT. Amino acids: CASSMRQTFQHF.

This clonotype was counted many times. The rearrangement links TRBV7-3 to TRBJ2-5; D is possibly TRBD1 (5 bases). CDR1 and CDR2 (germline): SGHTA, FQGTGA. Trimming shortened V by 3 bases and J by 7 bases, and 12 bases separated the two germline ends. The CDR3 is 13 amino acids. The chain's CDR3 is CASSLDTEGTQYF. In DNA, the CDR3 is TGTGCCAGCAGCTTGGACACCGAAGGGACCCAGTACTTC.

The genes are TRBV12-3 or TRBV12-4 and TRBJ2-1; 13 nucleotides match TRBD2. CDR3 size: 17 residues. After removal of 4 bases from V and 3 bases from J, the junction contained 6 bases not matched to a gene. As DNA, the CDR3 is TGTGCCAGCAGTTCCACTAGCGGGAGGGCCCTCTACAATGAGCAGTTCTTC. This translates into CASSSTSGRALYNEQFF.

This clonotype was detected many times. The chain recombines TRBV7-2 with TRBJ2-1, with 9 bases fitting TRBD2. Germline V gene data show CDR1 as SGHTA and CDR2 as FQGNSA. This CDR3 has 16 amino acids. The junction had 6 bases not matched to a gene; V was cut back by 0 bases and J by 6 bases. For the CDR3, the DNA is TGTGCCAGCAGCTTAGCTCGGAGCGGGAGGCCCAATGAGCAGTTCTTC. It is translated as CASSLARSGRPNEQFF. Full variable domain (outside the CDR3, taken from reference TRBV7-2 and TRBJ2-1): GAGVSQSPSNKVTEKGKDVELRCDPISGHTALYWYRQSLGQGLEFLIYFQGNSAPDKSGLPSDRFSAERTGGSVSTLTIQRTQQEDSAVYLCASSLARSGRPNEQFFGPGTRLTVL.

The rearrangement links TRBV5-1 to TRBJ2-1; a weak D match, TRBD1 (6 bases). V gave up 3 bases and J gave up 0 bases, with 13 bases separating them. Germline CDR1 SGHRS, CDR2 YFSETQ. The CDR3 covers 16 residues. The CDR3 sequence is CASSWADRSSYNEQFF. DNA for the CDR3: TGCGCCAGCAGCTGGGCTGACAGGAGCTCCTACAATGAGCAGTTCTTC.

This clonotype was seen at least ten times. This chain connects TRBV30 to TRBJ1-4; D may be TRBD1 (5 bases). CDR3 length: 15 residues. Germline V gives CDR1 GTSNPN, CDR2 SVGIG (reference sequence). Trimming cost V 5 bases and J 7 bases, with 20 bases left between them. CDR3 in amino acids: CAWSAPDRGSEKLFF. CDR3 DNA sequence: TGTGCCTGGTCAGCTCCCGACAGAGGTAGTGAAAAACTGTTTTTT.

In its sample, this clonotype was seen a few times. As DNA, the CDR3 is TGTGCCAGCAGTTGGCGGGCTAGCACAGATACGCAGTATTTT. It translates to CASSWRASTDTQYF. The rearrangement joins TRBV18 to TRBJ2-3; perhaps TRBD2 as D (5 bases). The V gene's germline CDR1 is KGHSH and CDR2 LQKENI. This CDR3 is 14 amino acids long. The V end lost 8 bases, the J end lost 0 bases, and 12 bases lay between the germline ends. The complete variable domain, with remaining parts taken from reference TRBV18 and TRBJ2-3, reads NAGVMQNPRHLVRRRGQEARLRCSPMKGHSHVYWYRQLPEEGLKFMVYLQKENIIDESGMPKERFSAEFPKEGPSILRIQQVVRGDSAAYFCASSWRASTDTQYFGPGTRLTVL.

The sample holds many counts of this clonotype. This chain joins TRBV5-1 and TRBJ2-1, with 11 bases fitting TRBD2. Losses at the gene ends were 2 bases for V and 12 bases for J; bases not matched to a gene: 13. This CDR3 region has 16 residues. Germline V gives CDR1 SGHRS, CDR2 YFSETQ. CDR3 sequence (DNA): TGCGCCAGCAGCTTTATAGCGGGAGGGCCCACGGGGGCGCAGTTCTTC. Residues: CASSFIAGGPTGAQFF.

The chain has TRBV27 and TRBJ2-4; 10 positions match TRBD2. Germline CDR1 and CDR2: MNHEY and SMNVEV (reference sequence). This CDR3 has 16 amino acids. Germline trimming cut 6 bases from V and 6 bases from J; bases unmatched to any gene: 11. The CDR3 loop is CASSSRLAGGANIQYF. In DNA, the CDR3 is TGTGCCAGCAGCTCCAGGTTAGCGGGAGGCGCAAACATTCAGTACTTC.

This clonotype was observed a handful of times. In DNA form, the CDR3 reads TGCAGCGTTGATATGGGGGAGGAGACCCAGTACTTC. Translated, it gives CSVDMGEETQYF. The chain carries TRBV29-1 and TRBJ2-5; D tentatively fits TRBD1 or TRBD2 (5 bases each). The germline V gene encodes CDR1 SQVTM and CDR2 ANQGSEA. V was trimmed by 3 bases and J by 5 bases, leaving 10 bases between them. The CDR3 length is 12 residues.

Many counts were recorded for this clonotype. The chain is built from TRBV6-1 and TRBJ2-7; 9 bases align to TRBD1. The germline gives CDR1 MNHNS, CDR2 SASEGT. This CDR3 region has 15 residues. V was clipped by 5 bases and J by 5 bases; unmatched bases: 10. CDR3 DNA sequence: TGTGCCAGCAGTCCACCTACCGGGACAGGGAACGAGCAGTACTTC. Its translation: CASSPPTGTGNEQYF.

The genes are TRBV5-1 and TRBJ2-2, with D unresolved. Germline CDR1 reads SGHRS; CDR2 reads YFSETQ. The CDR3 extends over 13 amino acids. Between the trimmed V and J ends, which lost 7 bases and 4 bases, there was a span of 11 bases. The CDR3 protein is CASGADLTGELFF. CDR3 nucleotide sequence: TGCGCCAGCGGCGCCGACCTCACCGGGGAGCTGTTTTTT.

This clonotype was recorded at least ten times. V is TRBV20-1 and J is TRBJ2-3; 9 bases are a match to TRBD2. The CDR3 loop spans 18 amino acids. After removal of 6 bases from V and 5 bases from J, the junction contained 21 bases not matched to a gene. From germline, CDR1 is DFQATT and CDR2 SNEGSKA (reference sequence). DNA for the CDR3: TGCAGTGCGAGGGACTCTCAGAGGGTTTCTAGCGGGATAGATACGCAGTATTTT. It translates to CSARDSQRVSSGIDTQYF.